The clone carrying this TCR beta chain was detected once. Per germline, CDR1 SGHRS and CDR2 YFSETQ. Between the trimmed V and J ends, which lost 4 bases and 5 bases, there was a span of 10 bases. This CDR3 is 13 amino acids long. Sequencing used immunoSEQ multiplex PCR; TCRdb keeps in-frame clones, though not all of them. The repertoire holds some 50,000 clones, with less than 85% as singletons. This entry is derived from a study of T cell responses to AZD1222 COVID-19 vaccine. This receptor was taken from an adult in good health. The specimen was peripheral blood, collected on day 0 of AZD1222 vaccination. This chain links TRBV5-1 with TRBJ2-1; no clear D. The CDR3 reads CASSGDLNNEQFF. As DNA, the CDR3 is TGCGCCAGCAGCGGTGACTTGAACAATGAGCAGTTCTTC.